These T cell receptor beta chains were read from a single sample in a study of cytomegalovirus exposure and HLA in healthy donors. Only in-frame clones appear in the TCRdb table, and some are missing; sequencing was by immunoSEQ multiplex PCR. The sample consists of about 190,000 clones, around 77% of them appearing once. Sequenced sample: PBMCs. The receptor set was obtained from a woman aged 18-29 years in good health and CMV-seronegative. Each CDR3 is given with its conserved first and last residue. D genes are given only for firm matches. Only some rows state a clone size, as once, few, many or a class for expanded clones.

TGTGCCAGCAGCTTAGGGCAGGGTGGAAACACCATATATTTT | CASSLGQGGNTIYF | TRBJ1-3 | NA | NA | TRBV7-2
TGTGCCAGCAGTTTTGGGGACAGCTATTCGAATTCCTATGGCTACACCTTC | CASSFGDSYSNSYGYTF | TRBJ1-2 | few | TRBD1 | TRBV28
TGTGCCAGCAGCCCCGGACTAGCGGCGACCGGCAATGAGCAGTTCTTC | CASSPGLAATGNEQFF | TRBJ2-1 | few | TRBD2 | TRBV11-2
TGTGCCAGCAGCCTAGAGGACAGCCTTGAGCAGTTCTTC | CASSLEDSLEQFF | TRBJ2-1 | NA | NA | TRBV28
TGTGCCAGCAGTTTTGGGACAGGCGGTAACTATGGCTACACCTTC | CASSFGTGGNYGYTF | TRBJ1-2 | NA | TRBD1 | TRBV27
TGCGCCAGCAGTCTCCAGACACAAGAGACCCAGTACTTC | CASSLQTQETQYF | TRBJ2-5 | NA | NA | TRBV4-1
TGTGCCAGCAGCCCTACAGGGGCGCTTGGAAACACCATATATTTT | CASSPTGALGNTIYF | TRBJ1-3 | NA | TRBD1 | TRBV6-5
TGTGCCAGCAGTGTGGCGGGGACGGGTCAGCCCCAGCATTTT | CASSVAGTGQPQHF | TRBJ1-5 | NA | NA | TRBV6-1
TGTGCCAGTCAGGTCCGGGACAGGGGTAGGAATGAGCAGTTCTTC | CASQVRDRGRNEQFF | TRBJ2-1 | NA | TRBD1 | TRBV19
TGTGCCAGCAGCAAGCGGGTTAGGGACCAAGAGACCCAGTACTTC | CASSKRVRDQETQYF | TRBJ2-5 | NA | NA | TRBV5-4
TGTGCCAGCAGCTCTGGACAGGGGAGACGATATGAGCAGTTCTTC | CASSSGQGRRYEQFF | TRBJ2-1 | few | TRBD1 | TRBV11-3
TGTGCCAGCAGTTCAGGACAGGGGAGGATCTATGGCTACACCTTC | CASSSGQGRIYGYTF | TRBJ1-2 | NA | TRBD1 | TRBV6-5
TGTGCCAGCAGTCCCTCGGGACTAGTTCAAAAAGGGGGTGAGCAGTTCTTC | CASSPSGLVQKGGEQFF | TRBJ2-1 | NA | TRBD2 | TRBV27
TGCGCCAGCAGTCCGGGACAGGGGAGCTATAATTCACCCCTCCACTTT | CASSPGQGSYNSPLHF | TRBJ1-6 | NA | TRBD1 | TRBV5-1
TGTGCCAGCAGCCCAAGGACTAGCGACGGTGAGCAGTTCTTC | CASSPRTSDGEQFF | TRBJ2-1 | NA | TRBD2 | TRBV7-3
TGTGCCAGCAGCGTAGGCCTAACGGGCTCCTACAATGAGCAGTTCTTC | CASSVGLTGSYNEQFF | TRBJ2-1 | NA | NA | TRBV9
TGTGCCAGCAGCCAAGTGGGGGGGGCCTACACCGGGGAGCTGTTTTTT | CASSQVGGAYTGELFF | TRBJ2-2 | NA | NA | TRBV14
TGTGCCAGCAGCCTGAGATCGGGGGGGCAAGATACGCAGTATTTT | CASSLRSGGQDTQYF | TRBJ2-3 | NA | TRBD2 | TRBV5-6
TGTGCCATCAGTCAATCGGGGATAAAGACCTACGAGCAGTACTTC | CAISQSGIKTYEQYF | TRBJ2-7 | NA | NA | TRBV10-3
TGCGCCAGCAGCCACTTTTGGGCAGGGGGCCACGAGCAGTACTTC | CASSHFWAGGHEQYF | TRBJ2-7 | NA | TRBD1 | TRBV4-1
TGTTCCTGCAAAGAGGGAGAAAAACTGTTTTTT | CSCKEGEKLFF | TRBJ1-4 | NA | NA | TRBV7-9
TGCGCCAGTCAGAGGACTAGCGGATCTGGGGCCAACGTCCTGACTTTC | CASQRTSGSGANVLTF | TRBJ2-6 | NA | TRBD2 | TRBV5-1
TGTGCCAGCAGCCAGGCCGGGACAGGATGGGCACCCCTCCACTTT | CASSQAGTGWAPLHF | TRBJ1-6 | NA | TRBD1 | TRBV14
TGTGCCAGCAGCTTGGGGACTAGCGGGACCCACGAGCAGTACTTC | CASSLGTSGTHEQYF | TRBJ2-7 | NA | TRBD2 | TRBV7-8
TGTGCCAGCAGTTACCGGGATCAGGGGGCTTTCTTT | CASSYRDQGAFF | TRBJ1-1 | NA | NA | TRBV28
TGTGCCTGGAGTGGCGGGACAGGGGTTGGAAACACCATATATTTT | CAWSGGTGVGNTIYF | TRBJ1-3 | NA | TRBD1 | TRBV30
TGTGCCAGCAGTTTGCCCGGGAGTGAGAATCAGCCCCAGCATTTT | CASSLPGSENQPQHF | TRBJ1-5 | NA | NA | TRBV28
TGTGCTGCCCTGGGGCAGAACACCGGGGAGCTGTTTTTT | CAALGQNTGELFF | TRBJ2-2 | few | NA | TRBV6-5
TGTGCCAGCAGTTTATCTATTGGCACAGGTCCTCCCTACGAGCAGTACTTC | CASSLSIGTGPPYEQYF | TRBJ2-7 | once | NA | TRBV27
TGTGCCAGCAGCTTAGAGGGGGACAGAAAGGAGACCCAGTACTTC | CASSLEGDRKETQYF | TRBJ2-5 | NA | TRBD1 | TRBV11-3
TGTGCCAGCAGCGTAGCCCCAGCGCGGGAGACCCAGTACTTC | CASSVAPARETQYF | TRBJ2-5 | NA | NA | TRBV9
TGTGCCTGGAGTTCTGAGACCCAGTACTTC | CAWSSETQYF | TRBJ2-5 | NA | NA | TRBV30
TGCGCCAGCAGCCAAGAGGCTGGCCAGCCCCAGCATTTT | CASSQEAGQPQHF | TRBJ1-5 | NA | NA | TRBV4-3
TGCGCCAGCAGTGATCGACAGGGGGCGCGCCACGAGCAGTACTTC | CASSDRQGARHEQYF | TRBJ2-7 | NA | TRBD1 | TRBV10-1